This T cell receptor (beta chain) was captured by sequencing in a study of graft-versus-host responses after intestinal transplantation. Libraries were prepared by immunoSEQ multiplex PCR; TCRdb keeps only in-frame clonotypes and omits some of them. Of about 120,000 clones listed, approximately 96% were seen once; the top ten hold about 3.3%. General observations from the study: HvG clone declines early post-transplant were associated with peak circulating GvH levels.

Germline values: CDR1 MDHEN, CDR2 SYDVKM. This CDR3 has 19 residues. V was trimmed by 5 bases and J by 8 bases, leaving 31 bases between them. Turning to this clone: Antigen: not known.

The sequence derives from a human donor who received an intestinal transplant. The sample here was unstimulated CD8+ T cells sorted from spleen or lymph node cells, taken before intestinal transplant. V gene TRBV28 combines with J gene TRBJ2-1, with a weak D call TRBD1 (8 bases). In DNA, the CDR3 is TGTGCCAGCAGTGCCCCGGGACAGGAGAGCGGGATCCCCGGGGATGAGCAGTTCTTC. Translation: CASSAPGQESGIPGDEQFF. The variable domain in full, completed from reference TRBV28 and TRBJ2-1, reads DVKVTQSSRYLVKRTGEKVFLECVQDMDHENMFWYRQDPGLGLRLIYFSYDVKMKEKGDIPEGYSVSREKKERFSLILESASTNQTSMYLCASSAPGQESGIPGDEQFFGPGTRLTVL.